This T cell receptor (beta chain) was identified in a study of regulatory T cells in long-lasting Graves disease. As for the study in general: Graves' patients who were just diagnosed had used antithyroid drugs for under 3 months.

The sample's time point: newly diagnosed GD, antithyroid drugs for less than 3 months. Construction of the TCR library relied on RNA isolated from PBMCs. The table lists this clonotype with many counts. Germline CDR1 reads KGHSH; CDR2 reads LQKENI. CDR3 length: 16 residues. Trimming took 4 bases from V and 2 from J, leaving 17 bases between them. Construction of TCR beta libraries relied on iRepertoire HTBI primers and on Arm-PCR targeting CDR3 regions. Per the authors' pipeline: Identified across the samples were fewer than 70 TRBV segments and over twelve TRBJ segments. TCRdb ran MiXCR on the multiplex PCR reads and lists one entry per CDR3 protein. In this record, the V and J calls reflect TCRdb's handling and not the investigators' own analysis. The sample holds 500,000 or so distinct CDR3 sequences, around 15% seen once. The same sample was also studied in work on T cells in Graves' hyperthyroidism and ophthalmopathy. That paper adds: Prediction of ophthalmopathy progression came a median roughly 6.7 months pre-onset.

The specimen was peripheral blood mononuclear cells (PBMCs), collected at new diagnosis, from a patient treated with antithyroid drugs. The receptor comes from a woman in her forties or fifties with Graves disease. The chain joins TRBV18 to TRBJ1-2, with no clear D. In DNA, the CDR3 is TGTGCCAGCTCACAACTGACCGACTATACGAACTATGGCTACACCTTC. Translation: CASSQLTDYTNYGYTF.